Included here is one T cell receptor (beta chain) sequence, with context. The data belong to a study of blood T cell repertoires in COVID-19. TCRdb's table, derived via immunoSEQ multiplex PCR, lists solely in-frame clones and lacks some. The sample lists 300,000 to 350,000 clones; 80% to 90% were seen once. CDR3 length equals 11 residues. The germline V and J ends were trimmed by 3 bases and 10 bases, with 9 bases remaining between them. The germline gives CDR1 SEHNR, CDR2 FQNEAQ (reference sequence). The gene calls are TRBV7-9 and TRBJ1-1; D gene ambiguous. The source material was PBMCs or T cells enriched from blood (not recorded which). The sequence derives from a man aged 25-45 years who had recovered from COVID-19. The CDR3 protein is CASSFSSGAFF. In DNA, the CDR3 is TGTGCCAGCAGCTTTTCCAGCGGAGCTTTCTTT. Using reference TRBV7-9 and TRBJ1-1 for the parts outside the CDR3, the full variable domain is DTGVSQNPRHKITKRGQNVTFRCDPISEHNRLYWYRQTLGQGPEFLTYFQNEAQLEKSRLLSDRFSAERPKGSFSTLEIQRTEQGDSAMYLCASSFSSGAFFGQGTRLTVV.